The next 12 T cell receptor beta chains were all read from a single sample in a study of blood T cell repertoires in COVID-19. Sequenced by immunoSEQ multiplex PCR; TCRdb stores in-frame clones only, minus some. The sample records some 190,000 clones, about 77% being singletons. The source material was PBMCs or T cells enriched from blood (not recorded which). The receptors were gathered from a woman aged 50 to 60 with acute COVID-19.

The chain combines TRBV7-8 with TRBJ1-1, with D maybe TRBD1 (6 bases). CDR1 and CDR2 from the germline V gene are SGHVS and FQNEAQ. The germline V and J ends were trimmed by 5 bases and 1 base, with 11 bases remaining between them. This CDR3 has 14 residues. In DNA, the CDR3 is TGTGCCAGCAGCCGCGGGACAACGAACACTGAAGCTTTCTTT. Translated: CASSRGTTNTEAFF.

This chain joins TRBV2 and TRBJ1-2, with 7 bases matching TRBD1. J lost 0 bases, V lost 6 bases, and 22 bases had no gene match. The CDR3 is 20 amino acids. Germline V gene data show CDR1 as SNHLY and CDR2 as FYNNEI. This CDR3 is CASRGWGSRAEGAPNYGYTF. The CDR3 DNA follows: TGTGCCAGCAGAGGTTGGGGTTCCCGGGCCGAGGGGGCCCCTAACTATGGCTACACCTTC.

The chain is built from TRBV5-6 and TRBJ2-1; 9 nucleotides align to TRBD1. Germline V gene data show CDR1 as SGHDT and CDR2 as YYEEEE. This CDR3 contains 15 residues. Trimming took 4 bases from V and 4 from J; bases not matched to a gene: 6. CDR3 sequence: CASSEGQGLYNEQFF. CDR3 DNA sequence: TGTGCCAGCAGCGAGGGACAGGGATTATACAATGAGCAGTTCTTC.

The gene calls are TRBV6-2 or TRBV6-3 and TRBJ1-2, with TRBD1 matching 7 bases. The germline V gene has CDR1 MNHEY and CDR2 SVGEGT. This CDR3 region has 14 residues. V was pared by 5 bases and J by 4 bases, with 7 bases of the junction left unmatched. CDR3 coding DNA: TGTGCCAGCAGTGATCCCGGGACAGCCTATGGCTACACCTTC. Its protein is CASSDPGTAYGYTF.

This clone was seen only a few times. The chain has TRBV6-5 and TRBJ1-6, with D possibly TRBD1 on 6 matching bases. The CDR3 is made up of 14 amino acids. V lost 7 bases and J lost 6, with 13 bases in between. CDR1 is MNHEY, CDR2 SVGAGI, per germline. CDR3 coding DNA: TGTGCCAGCACCACCGGGGGGCTTAATTCACCCCTCCACTTT. It yields the protein CASTTGGLNSPLHF.

V usage is TRBV19 and J usage is TRBJ1-2; 9 bases fit TRBD1. V lost 3 bases, J lost 8 bases, and 10 bases stayed unmatched. Germline-derived CDR1 and CDR2 are LNHDA and SQIVND (reference sequence). The CDR3 loop spans 15 amino acids. CDR3 residues: CASSIADRGFVGYTF. CDR3 nucleotide sequence: TGTGCCAGTAGTATTGCCGACAGGGGGTTCGTAGGCTACACCTTC.

J is TRBJ2-1 and V is TRBV2; D gene uncertain. This CDR3 has 15 residues. Trimming left V 6 bases short and J 0 bases short, with 12 bases between. Germline CDR1 and CDR2: SNHLY and FYNNEI. The CDR3 DNA follows: TGTGCCAGCAGGGCGACTGCCAGCTCCTACAATGAGCAGTTCTTC. Its protein is CASRATASSYNEQFF.

The chain is built from TRBV9 and TRBJ1-1, with 9 nucleotides matching TRBD1. In germline, CDR1 is SGDLS, CDR2 YYNGEE. The CDR3 has 13 residues. The junction had 4 bases not matched to a gene; V was cut back by 6 bases and J by 4 bases. In DNA, the CDR3 is TGTGCCAGCACACAGGGGGCTAGCACTGAAGCTTTCTTT. Protein: CASTQGASTEAFF.

V gene TRBV9 combines with J gene TRBJ2-2, with TRBD1 identical over 10 bases. The germline CDR1 and CDR2 sequences are SGDLS and YYNGEE. V was pared by 3 bases and J by 5 bases, with 13 bases of the junction left unmatched. The CDR3 has 18 amino acids. CDR3 DNA sequence: TGTGCCAGCAGCGCCCGACAGGGGGCATTGAGTTGGACCGGGGAGCTGTTTTTT. It yields the protein CASSARQGALSWTGELFF.

This rearrangement joins TRBV7-8 to TRBJ1-4; 9 nucleotides agree with TRBD1. The CDR3 consists of 15 residues. Germline values: CDR1 SGHVS, CDR2 FQNEAQ. J was trimmed by 7 bases and V by 5 bases; bases with no gene match: 8. The CDR3 DNA follows: TGTGCCAGCAGCCCCCACGGGACAGGGTCTGAAAAACTGTTTTTT. It is translated as CASSPHGTGSEKLFF.

The chain couples TRBV2 to TRBJ1-4, with TRBD1 matching over 7 bases. Germline loops: CDR1 SNHLY, CDR2 FYNNEI. The CDR3 runs 15 residues. J gave up 5 bases and V 3 bases, and 6 bases lay outside the gene matches. This CDR3 is CASSDGDRLNEKLFF. The CDR3 DNA reads as TGTGCCAGCAGTGATGGGGACAGACTAAATGAAAAACTGTTTTTT.

In this sample, this clone turned up a few times. The chain joins TRBV5-1 to TRBJ1-3; unclear D gene. This CDR3 has 17 residues. V was shortened by 0 bases and J by 0 bases, with 13 bases between the two germline ends. Germline V gene lookup returns CDR1 SGHRS and CDR2 YFSETQ. The CDR3 is CASSLVGGLSSGNTIYF. CDR3 nucleotide sequence: TGCGCCAGCAGCTTGGTGGGAGGGCTCTCCTCTGGAAACACCATATATTTT.